These T cell receptor beta chains were read from a single sample in a study of blood T cell repertoires in COVID-19. Clones were sequenced by immunoSEQ multiplex PCR, and TCRdb holds only the in-frame ones, with some missing. Of about 77,000 clones listed, around 88% were seen once; the top ten hold about 7%. The sequenced sample was peripheral blood. These receptors were taken from a woman of 80 years or more with acute or convalescent COVID-19. CDR3s include the opening cysteine and the closing phenylalanine or tryptophan. A D gene is named only where the DNA matches it firmly. The size of a clone is reported for some rows only, either as once, few or many, or as a class for expanded clones.

>TRBD2|TRBJ2-1|14|many|TRBV2
CASLGASGRDEQFF
TGTGCCAGCCTCGGGGCTAGCGGGAGGGATGAGCAGTTCTTC
>TRBD1|TRBJ1-1|14|.|TRBV5-5
CASRLDRANSEAFF
TGTGCCAGCAGGCTGGACAGGGCCAACAGCGAAGCTTTCTTT
>TRBD1|TRBJ1-3|16|.|TRBV9
CASSALGTESGNTIYF
TGTGCCAGCAGCGCCCTTGGGACAGAGTCTGGAAACACCATATATTTT
>.|TRBJ1-6|15|.|TRBV30
CAWKTRSSYNSPLHF
TGTGCCTGGAAAACTCGGAGCTCCTATAATTCACCCCTCCACTTT
>.|TRBJ2-3|13|.|TRBV30
CAWTGARPDTQYF
TGTGCCTGGACAGGGGCTAGACCCGATACGCAGTATTTT
>TRBD1|TRBJ1-5|14|once|TRBV27
CASSLRTGAQPQHF
TGTGCCAGCAGTTTAAGGACAGGGGCACAGCCCCAGCATTTT
>.|TRBJ2-7|12|.|TRBV6-2/TRBV6-3
CASSNPRQEQYF
TGTGCCAGCAGCAATCCGAGGCAAGAGCAGTACTTC
>TRBD1|TRBJ2-7|15|.|TRBV9
CASSVGAGGIYEQYF
TGTGCCAGCAGCGTAGGGGCAGGGGGCATCTACGAGCAGTACTTC
>.|TRBJ1-1|13|.|TRBV5-4
CASSQDRNTEAFF
TGTGCCAGCAGTCAAGACAGGAACACTGAAGCTTTCTTT
>TRBD2|TRBJ2-2|15|.|TRBV12-5
CASGLAGAFTGELFF
TGTGCTAGTGGTCTAGCGGGGGCATTCACCGGGGAGCTGTTTTTT
>TRBD1|TRBJ1-2|18|.|TRBV29-1
CSVFMTGTGGSSNYGYTF
TGCAGCGTTTTCATGACCGGGACAGGGGGCTCGTCTAACTATGGCTACACCTTC
>.|TRBJ1-1|15|.|TRBV7-9
CASSLGGGSNTEAFF
TGTGCCAGCAGCTTAGGGGGCGGTTCAAACACTGAAGCTTTCTTT
>TRBD2|TRBJ2-2|16|.|TRBV13
CASSLPSGGASGELFF
TGTGCCAGCAGCTTACCAAGCGGGGGGGCGAGCGGGGAGCTGTTTTTT
>.|TRBJ1-5|14|once|TRBV3-1/TRBV3-2
CASSHLDSNQPQHF
TGTGCCAGCAGCCATCTAGATAGCAATCAGCCCCAGCATTTT
>.|TRBJ1-1|11|.|TRBV3-1/TRBV3-2
CASSQQGEAFF
TGTGCCAGCAGCCAACAGGGTGAAGCTTTCTTT
>TRBD2|TRBJ2-7|14|few|TRBV7-8
CASSLGTSGGEQYF
TGTGCCAGCAGCTTAGGGACTAGCGGGGGCGAGCAGTACTTC
>TRBD2|TRBJ2-5|14|once|TRBV5-1
CASSLTSGLETQYF
TGCGCCAGCAGCCTGACTAGCGGGTTAGAGACCCAGTACTTC
>.|TRBJ1-1|21|.|TRBV7-3
CASSSIHFKEWAGPENTEAFF
TGTGCCAGCAGCTCAATTCACTTTAAGGAGTGGGCAGGGCCCGAGAACACTGAAGCTTTCTTT
>.|TRBJ1-2|13|.|TRBV6-5
CASSPENFYGYTF
TGTGCCAGCAGCCCCGAAAACTTCTATGGCTACACCTTC
>.|TRBJ2-3|13|.|TRBV7-2
CASSQTVLDTQYF
TGTGCCAGCAGCCAGACAGTGTTAGATACGCAGTATTTT
>.|TRBJ2-7|18|.|TRBV15
CATSRGRKGVGLSYEQYF
TGTGCCACCAGCAGAGGGCGTAAGGGGGTTGGTTTATCCTACGAGCAGTACTTC
>TRBD1|TRBJ1-4|15|.|TRBV5-1
CASRHRGQSDEKLFF
TGCGCCAGCAGACACAGGGGGCAGTCCGATGAAAAACTGTTTTTT
>TRBD1|TRBJ1-1|16|.|TRBV5-1
CASSFRTGVMNTEAFF
TGCGCCAGCAGCTTCAGGACAGGGGTTATGAACACTGAAGCTTTCTTT
>.|TRBJ1-5|14|.|TRBV6-6
CASSSGASNQPQHF
TGTGCCAGCAGTTCAGGGGCGAGCAATCAGCCCCAGCATTTT
>TRBD2|TRBJ2-1|14|.|TRBV30
CAWRLAGAPNEQFF
TGTGCCTGGAGACTAGCGGGAGCTCCCAATGAGCAGTTCTTC
>TRBD1|TRBJ2-1|17|.|TRBV6-2/TRBV6-3
CASSYKPPGQSPNEQFF
TGTGCCAGCAGTTACAAGCCTCCGGGACAGAGCCCCAATGAGCAGTTCTTC
>TRBD2|TRBJ2-3|14|.|TRBV6-2/TRBV6-3
CASSYLAVTDTQYF
TGTGCCAGCAGTTACCTAGCGGTCACAGATACGCAGTATTTT
>TRBD1|TRBJ1-1|13|.|TRBV25-1
CASSDDRDTEAFF
TGTGCCAGCAGTGATGACAGGGACACTGAAGCTTTCTTT
>.|TRBJ1-6|13|.|TRBV19
CASTPSQRSPLHF
TGTGCCAGTACCCCAAGTCAGCGTTCACCCCTCCACTTT
>.|TRBJ2-1|12|.|TRBV30
CARGSSYNEQFF
TGTGCCCGAGGGAGCTCCTACAATGAGCAGTTCTTC
>TRBD1|TRBJ2-5|14|.|TRBV7-9
CASSLQTGVETQYF
TGTGCCAGCAGCTTACAGACAGGGGTAGAGACCCAGTACTTC
>.|TRBJ1-3|12|.|TRBV29-1
CSVEVVPNTIYF
TGCAGCGTTGAAGTCGTCCCGAACACCATATATTTT
>.|TRBJ1-1|15|.|TRBV27
CASGRGDLMNTEAFF
TGTGCCAGCGGGAGGGGCGATCTAATGAACACTGAAGCTTTCTTT
>.|TRBJ2-4|13|.|TRBV4-1
CASSQAGLQIQYF
TGCGCCAGCAGCCAGGCCGGACTCCAGATTCAGTACTTC
>.|TRBJ1-4|13|.|TRBV6-1
CASSEPLSEKLFF
TGTGCCAGCAGTGAACCCTTATCGGAAAAACTGTTTTTT
>.|TRBJ1-1|13|.|TRBV18
CASSPSPNTEAFF
TGTGCCAGCTCACCTTCCCCAAACACTGAAGCTTTCTTT
>.|TRBJ2-2|13|.|TRBV30
CAWSFKGAGELFF
TGTGCCTGGAGTTTTAAAGGGGCCGGGGAGCTGTTTTTT
>.|TRBJ2-7|14|.|TRBV2
CASSDSGVAYEQYF
TGTGCCAGCAGTGACTCAGGGGTGGCCTACGAGCAGTACTTC
>.|TRBJ2-3|13|.|TRBV6-5
CASSSRGPDTQYF
TGTGCCAGCAGCTCGCGGGGGCCGGATACGCAGTATTTT
>TRBD1|TRBJ2-2|15|once|TRBV27
CASRLTGTNTGELFF
TGTGCCAGCAGGCTGACAGGGACGAACACCGGGGAGCTGTTTTTT
>.|TRBJ2-1|13|.|TRBV5-1
CASSWQGYNEQFF
TGCGCCAGCAGCTGGCAGGGCTACAATGAGCAGTTCTTC
>.|TRBJ2-5|14|.|TRBV7-2
CASSPVGVQETQYF
TGTGCCAGCAGCCCCGTAGGGGTCCAAGAGACCCAGTACTTC
>TRBD2|TRBJ2-7|13|.|TRBV11-2
CASSLGGGYEQYF
TGTGCCAGCAGCTTAGGGGGGGGCTACGAGCAGTACTTC
>.|TRBJ1-1|14|.|TRBV5-1
CASSLNQGLTEAFF
TGCGCCAGCAGCTTGAATCAGGGCCTCACTGAAGCTTTCTTT
>.|TRBJ2-3|17|.|TRBV6-2/TRBV6-3
CASSYSPRRDTGDTQYF
TGTGCCAGCAGTTACTCGCCCCGCCGGGATACGGGAGATACGCAGTATTTT
>TRBD1|TRBJ1-4|16|.|TRBV7-9
CASSPKGQTTNEKLFF
TGTGCCAGCAGCCCAAAGGGACAGACAACTAATGAAAAACTGTTTTTT
>TRBD1|TRBJ2-1|16|.|TRBV18
CASSPQGQGYGDEQFF
TGTGCCAGCTCACCCCAGGGACAGGGTTATGGCGATGAGCAGTTCTTC
>.|TRBJ1-1|13|few|TRBV27
CASSLSGVPEAFF
TGTGCCAGCAGTTTAAGCGGGGTCCCCGAAGCTTTCTTT
>TRBD1|TRBJ2-2|16|.|TRBV19
CASSAGTALNTGELFF
TGTGCCAGTAGTGCAGGGACAGCTCTTAACACCGGGGAGCTGTTTTTT
>TRBD1|TRBJ1-4|14|few|TRBV7-9
CASSFRTGVEKLFF
TGTGCCAGCAGCTTTCGAACAGGGGTTGAAAAACTGTTTTTT
>TRBD1|TRBJ2-5|14|.|TRBV5-5
CASSNTRGSETQYF
TGTGCCAGCAGCAACACCAGGGGGAGTGAGACCCAGTACTTC
>.|TRBJ1-2|14|.|TRBV2
CASSEQRDSYGYTF
TGTGCCAGCAGTGAGCAGCGGGATAGCTATGGCTACACCTTC
>.|TRBJ1-2|15|.|TRBV5-1
CASSQDGRDFYGYTF
TGCGCCAGCAGCCAGGATGGCAGGGACTTCTATGGCTACACCTTC